A selection of T cell receptor beta chains follows, all from one sample in a study of T cell responses to AZD1222 COVID-19 vaccine. Sequenced by immunoSEQ multiplex PCR; TCRdb stores in-frame clones only, minus some. Among some 120,000 clones listed, 90% were seen once. The sequencing here drew on peripheral blood, taken on day 0 of AZD1222 vaccination. These receptors were collected from an adult in good health. The CDR3 runs from the conserved cysteine through the conserved F or W. D genes are given only for firm matches. The size of a clone is reported for some rows only, either as once, few or many, or as a class for expanded clones.

>TRBV7-8|-|TRBJ2-5|-
TGTGCCAGCAGCTCTCCCGGGGCCAGCCAAGAGACCCAGTACTTC
CASSSPGASQETQYF
>TRBV5-1|-|TRBJ1-4|TRBD1
TGCGCCAGCAGATCGGGACAGGGCAATGAAAAACTGTTTTTT
CASRSGQGNEKLFF
>TRBV4-1|few|TRBJ2-7|-
TGCGCCAGCAGCCAAGGATTTGCGACCTCCTACGAGCAGTACTTC
CASSQGFATSYEQYF
>TRBV12-3/TRBV12-4|-|TRBJ1-1|-
TGTGCCAGCAGTTTCAGGGGCCACACTGAAGCTTTCTTT
CASSFRGHTEAFF
>TRBV7-2|-|TRBJ2-1|-
TGTGCCAGCAGCGGGGGCGCCTCCTACAATGAGCAGTTCTTC
CASSGGASYNEQFF
>TRBV3-1/TRBV3-2|-|TRBJ1-1|-
TGTGCTACGACAGGGAACACTGAAGCTTTCTTT
CATTGNTEAFF
>TRBV6-5|-|TRBJ1-1|-
TGTGCCAGCAGTTACGGAGGGGAAGCTTTCTTT
CASSYGGEAFF
>TRBV10-2|-|TRBJ2-5|TRBD2
TGCGCCAGCAGAAAAGCGGGAGGCCAAGAGACCCAGTACTTC
CASRKAGGQETQYF
>TRBV15|-|TRBJ2-6|-
TGTGCCACCAGCACAAACTCTGGGGCCAACGTCCTGACTTTC
CATSTNSGANVLTF
>TRBV27|-|TRBJ2-7|TRBD2
TGTGCCAGCAGCAGACTAGCGGGAGTTGCCGAGCAGTACTTC
CASSRLAGVAEQYF
>TRBV5-1|-|TRBJ2-7|-
TGCGCCAGCAGCTTGGATAGCGGAGTACTTACAGGAGAGCAGTACTTC
CASSLDSGVLTGEQYF
>TRBV27|-|TRBJ1-5|-
TGTGCCAGCAGACCCGGGGGCAATCAGCCCCAGCATTTT
CASRPGGNQPQHF
>TRBV5-1|-|TRBJ1-2|-
TGCGCCAGCAGCTTGGGGACAGAGCACGGCTACACCTTC
CASSLGTEHGYTF
>TRBV6-5|-|TRBJ1-2|-
TGTGCCAGCAGTTACGAGGTTCCGGGGGTTACTGGCTACACCTTC
CASSYEVPGVTGYTF
>TRBV30|few|TRBJ1-3|-
TGTGCCTGGAGTTCGGGCGACACTGGAAACACCATATATTTT
CAWSSGDTGNTIYF
>TRBV7-9|-|TRBJ2-7|TRBD2
TGTGCCAGCAGCTTTTTCCTAGCGGGGGCCTACGAGCAGTACTTC
CASSFFLAGAYEQYF
>TRBV28|-|TRBJ1-5|-
TGTGCCAGCAGTTTAGGGGGTCAGCCCCAGCATTTT
CASSLGGQPQHF
>TRBV28|-|TRBJ1-1|-
TGTGCCAGCTCCCCCCCGGGTTGGGGAGGCACTGAAGCTTTCTTT
CASSPPGWGGTEAFF
>TRBV18|-|TRBJ2-1|TRBD1
TGTGCCAGCTCGCCCGGGACAGGGGATGGCAATGAGCAGTTCTTC
CASSPGTGDGNEQFF
>TRBV5-1|-|TRBJ1-1|-
TGCGCCAGCAGAAGACAGGAGATGAACACTGAAGCTTTCTTT
CASRRQEMNTEAFF
>TRBV10-3|-|TRBJ2-6|-
TGTGCCATCAGTGATCCAGCTGGGGCCAACGTCCTGACTTTC
CAISDPAGANVLTF
>TRBV11-2|-|TRBJ2-7|TRBD2
TGTGCCAGCAGCGGCATGACTAGCGGGAGAAGGCAGTACTTC
CASSGMTSGRRQYF
>TRBV14|-|TRBJ2-1|-
TGTGCCAGCAGCCAAGGTTTTGGCGGGACGTCCTACAATGAGCAGTTCTTC
CASSQGFGGTSYNEQFF
>TRBV10-3|few|TRBJ2-3|-
TGTGCCATCAGCCCACAGGCAACGGATACGCAGTATTTT
CAISPQATDTQYF
>TRBV7-3|-|TRBJ2-3|-
TGTGCCAGCAGCTTACAAGGGATCCCGACAGATACGCAGTATTTT
CASSLQGIPTDTQYF
>TRBV28|medium-sized|TRBJ1-6|-
TGTGCCAGCAGTTTAGGTGGGGAATATAATTCACCCCTCCACTTT
CASSLGGEYNSPLHF
>TRBV7-9|-|TRBJ1-1|-
TGTGCCAGCAGCTTATGGGGGAACACTGAAGCTTTCTTT
CASSLWGNTEAFF
>TRBV9|-|TRBJ2-5|-
TGTGCCAGCAGCGTAGCTGGGGGGCTGGAGACCCAGTACTTC
CASSVAGGLETQYF
>TRBV28|-|TRBJ1-5|-
TGTGCCAGCAGTTTTTTGGGGGTAGGTCAGCCCCAGCATTTT
CASSFLGVGQPQHF
>TRBV10-1|few|TRBJ2-1|TRBD2
TGCGCCAGCCCAACTGGGCTAGCGGGGGGGGAGGGTGAGTTCTTC
CASPTGLAGGEGEFF
>TRBV7-9|once|TRBJ1-4|-
TGTGCCAGCAGCTTAAATGAAAAACTGTTTTTT
CASSLNEKLFF
>TRBV18|few|TRBJ1-6|-
TGTGCCAGCTCACCAGGGACAAGAAATAATTCACCCCTCCACTTT
CASSPGTRNNSPLHF
>TRBV7-3|-|TRBJ2-3|-
TGTGCCAGCAGCTTAATCCCGGGGGCTAGCACAGATACGCAGTATTTT
CASSLIPGASTDTQYF
>TRBV7-8|-|TRBJ1-3|TRBD1
TGTGCCAGCAGCTTCCGGGACAGGGTTCGGGAGGGAAACACCATATATTTT
CASSFRDRVREGNTIYF
>TRBV23-1|-|TRBJ2-3|TRBD2
TGCGCCAGCAGTCAATCGACAGCGGGAGTGGTCATGGGCACAGATACGCAGTATTTT
CASSQSTAGVVMGTDTQYF
>TRBV5-6|-|TRBJ2-1|TRBD2
TGTGCCAGCAGCTTGCTCGGCGGGAGCTACAATGAGCAGTTCTTC
CASSLLGGSYNEQFF
>TRBV5-8|-|TRBJ1-5|TRBD1
TGTGCCAGCAGTTCCGGGACAGGGGGCTTTCAGCCCCAGCATTTT
CASSSGTGGFQPQHF
>TRBV4-1|-|TRBJ1-6|-
TGCGCCAGCAGCCCCTTAATAGGGGATAATTCACCCCTCCACTTT
CASSPLIGDNSPLHF
>TRBV19|-|TRBJ1-2|-
TGTGCCAGTAGCTCGCGGCCGGGACACTTGGACACCTTC
CASSSRPGHLDTF
>TRBV28|-|TRBJ2-7|-
TGTGCCAGCAGTTATGAGAGTTCCTACGAGCAGTACTTC
CASSYESSYEQYF
>TRBV29-1|-|TRBJ2-1|TRBD2
TGCAGCGTTTACAGCGGGAGCTCCTACAATGAGCAGTTCTTC
CSVYSGSSYNEQFF
>TRBV4-2|-|TRBJ1-2|-
TGTGCCAGCAGCCAAGGGCCAGGGCTGGACTATGGCTACACCTTC
CASSQGPGLDYGYTF